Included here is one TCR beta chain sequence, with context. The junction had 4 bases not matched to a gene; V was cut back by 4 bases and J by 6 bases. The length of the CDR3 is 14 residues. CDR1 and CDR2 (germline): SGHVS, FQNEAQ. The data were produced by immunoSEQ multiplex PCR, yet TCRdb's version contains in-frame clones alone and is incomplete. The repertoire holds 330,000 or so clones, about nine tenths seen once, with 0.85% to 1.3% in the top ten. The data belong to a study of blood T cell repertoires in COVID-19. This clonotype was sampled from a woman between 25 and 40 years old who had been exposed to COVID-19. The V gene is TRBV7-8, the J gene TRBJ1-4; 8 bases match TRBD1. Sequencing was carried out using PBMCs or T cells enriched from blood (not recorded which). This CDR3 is CASSSDRDYEKLFF. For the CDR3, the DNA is TGTGCCAGCAGCTCGGACAGGGATTATGAAAAACTGTTTTTT.